Sequencing of this T cell receptor (beta chain) was carried out in a study of blood T cell repertoires in COVID-19. Across the study: The samples span acute and convalescent COVID-19 from the United States, Italy and Spain.

Here immunoSEQ multiplex PCR was the method, and the copy in TCRdb shows in-frame clones only, minus some. The sample includes fewer than 200,000 clones, approximately 86% of them seen just once. The CDR3 length is 18 residues. V was pared by 6 bases and J by 7 bases, with 16 bases of the junction left unmatched. Germline loops: CDR1 ENHRY, CDR2 SYGVKD. Sequenced material: peripheral blood. This TCR was recovered from a man aged 45-65 years with active or convalescent COVID-19. This chain links TRBV10-3 with TRBJ2-7; 15 nucleotides match TRBD2. CDR3 region: CAIRGTSGTSGGPGEQYF. The CDR3 coding sequence is TGTGCCATCAGAGGAACCTCCGGGACTAGCGGGGGGCCGGGGGAGCAGTACTTC.